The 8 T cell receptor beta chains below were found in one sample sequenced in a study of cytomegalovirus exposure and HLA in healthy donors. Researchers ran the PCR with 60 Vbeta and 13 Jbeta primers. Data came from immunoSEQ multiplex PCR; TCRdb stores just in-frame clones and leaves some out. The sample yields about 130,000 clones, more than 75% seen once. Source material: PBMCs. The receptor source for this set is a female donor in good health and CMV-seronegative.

As DNA, the CDR3 is TGCGCCAGCAGCATAGGACAAGTTTACAATGAGCAGTTCTTC. Translated, it gives CASSIGQVYNEQFF. The V call is TRBV5-1, the J call TRBJ2-1, with D perhaps matching TRBD1 (5 bases). Trimming took off 4 bases at V and 4 bases at J, with 12 bases between the two ends. Germline V gene data show CDR1 as SGHRS and CDR2 as YFSETQ. The CDR3 spans 14 residues. Using reference TRBV5-1 and TRBJ2-1 for the parts outside the CDR3, the full variable domain is KAGVTQTPRYLIKTRGQQVTLSCSPISGHRSVSWYQQTPGQGLQFLFEYFSETQRNKGNFPGRFSGRQFSNSRSEMNVSTLELGDSALYLCASSIGQVYNEQFFGPGTRLTVL.

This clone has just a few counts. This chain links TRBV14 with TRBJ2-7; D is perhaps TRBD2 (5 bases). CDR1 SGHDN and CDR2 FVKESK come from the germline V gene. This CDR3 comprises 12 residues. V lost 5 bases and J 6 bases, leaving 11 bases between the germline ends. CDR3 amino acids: CASSFTSTEQYF. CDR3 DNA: TGTGCCAGCAGCTTTACTAGTACCGAGCAGTACTTC.

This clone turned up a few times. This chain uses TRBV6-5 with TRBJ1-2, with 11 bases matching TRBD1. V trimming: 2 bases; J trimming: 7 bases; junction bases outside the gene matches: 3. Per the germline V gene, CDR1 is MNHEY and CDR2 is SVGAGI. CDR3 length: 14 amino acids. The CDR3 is CASSYRTGGSGYTF. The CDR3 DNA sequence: TGTGCCAGCAGTTACCGGACAGGGGGCAGTGGCTACACCTTC.

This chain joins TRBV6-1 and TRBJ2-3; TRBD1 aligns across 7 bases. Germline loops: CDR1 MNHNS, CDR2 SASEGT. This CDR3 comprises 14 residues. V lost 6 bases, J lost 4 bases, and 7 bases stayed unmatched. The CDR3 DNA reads TGTGCCAGCAGAGACAGGGAAGGGGCAGATACGCAGTATTTT. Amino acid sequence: CASRDREGADTQYF.

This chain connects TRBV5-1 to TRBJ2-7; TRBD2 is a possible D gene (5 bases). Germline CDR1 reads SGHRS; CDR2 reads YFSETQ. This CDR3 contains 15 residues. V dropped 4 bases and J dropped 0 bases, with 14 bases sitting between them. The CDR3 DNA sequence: TGCGCCAGCAGCCCCCTCGGTAGCGACTCCTACGAGCAGTACTTC. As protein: CASSPLGSDSYEQYF.

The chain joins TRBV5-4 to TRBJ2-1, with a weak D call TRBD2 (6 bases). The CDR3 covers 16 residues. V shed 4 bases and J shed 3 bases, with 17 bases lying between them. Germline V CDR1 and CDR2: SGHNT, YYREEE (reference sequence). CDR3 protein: CASSQPLADRYNEQFF. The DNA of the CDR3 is TGTGCCAGCAGCCAACCCTTAGCGGACCGCTACAATGAGCAGTTCTTC.

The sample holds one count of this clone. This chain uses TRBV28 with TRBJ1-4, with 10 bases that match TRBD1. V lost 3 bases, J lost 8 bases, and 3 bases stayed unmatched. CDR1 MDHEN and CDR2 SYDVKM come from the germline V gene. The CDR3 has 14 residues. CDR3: CASSLDRGSEKLFF. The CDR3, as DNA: TGTGCCAGCAGTTTGGACAGGGGGTCGGAAAAACTGTTTTTT. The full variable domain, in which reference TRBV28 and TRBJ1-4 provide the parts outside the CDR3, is DVKVTQSSRYLVKRTGEKVFLECVQDMDHENMFWYRQDPGLGLRLIYFSYDVKMKEKGDIPEGYSVSREKKERFSLILESASTNQTSMYLCASSLDRGSEKLFFGSGTQLSVL.

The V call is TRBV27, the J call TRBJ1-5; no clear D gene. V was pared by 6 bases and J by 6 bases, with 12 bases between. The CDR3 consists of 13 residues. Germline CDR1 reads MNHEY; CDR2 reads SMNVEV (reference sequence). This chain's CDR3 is CASSLSHPQPQHF. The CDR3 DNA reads TGTGCCAGCAGCCTATCTCACCCTCAGCCCCAGCATTTT.